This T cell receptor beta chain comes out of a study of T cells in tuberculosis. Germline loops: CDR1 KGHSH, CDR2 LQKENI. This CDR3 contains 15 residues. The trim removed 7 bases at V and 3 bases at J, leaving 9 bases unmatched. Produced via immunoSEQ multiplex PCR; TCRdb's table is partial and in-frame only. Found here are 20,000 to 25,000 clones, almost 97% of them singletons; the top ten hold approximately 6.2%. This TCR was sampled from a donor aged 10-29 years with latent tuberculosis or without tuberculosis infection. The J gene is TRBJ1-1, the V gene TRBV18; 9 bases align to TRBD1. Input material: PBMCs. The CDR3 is CASLVDRGYYTEAFF. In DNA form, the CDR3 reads TGTGCCAGCTTAGTAGACAGGGGGTATTACACTGAAGCTTTCTTT. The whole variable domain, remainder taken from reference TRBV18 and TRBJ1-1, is NAGVMQNPRHLVRRRGQEARLRCSPMKGHSHVYWYRQLPEEGLKFMVYLQKENIIDESGMPKERFSAEFPKEGPSILRIQQVVRGDSAAYFCASLVDRGYYTEAFFGQGTRLTVV.